This T cell receptor (beta chain) was sequenced for a study of cytomegalovirus exposure and HLA in healthy donors. 60 Vbeta and 13 Jbeta primers were used in PCR. Only in-frame clones appear in the TCRdb table, and some are missing; sequencing was by immunoSEQ multiplex PCR. This sample carries 250,000 to 350,000 clones, 80% to 90% of them seen once, and the ten largest clones take 3.5% to 4.5%. Trimming took off 0 bases at V and 3 bases at J, with 8 bases between the two ends. CDR3 length equals 13 residues. Germline assignment: CDR1 GTSNPN and CDR2 SVGIG (reference sequence). This chain uses TRBV30 with TRBJ1-1; no reliable D call. This sequence originates from a man aged 35 to 55 in good health and CMV-seropositive. Sequenced input: PBMCs. CDR3 amino acids: CAWSVSEYTEAFF. The CDR3 nucleotides are TGTGCCTGGAGTGTCTCGGAGTACACTGAAGCTTTCTTT.